This T cell receptor beta chain was sequenced during a study of CD8+CD57+ T cells in acquired aplastic anemia. Study information: Each DNA sample taken from sorted CD4+ and CD8+ cells came to approximately 3 ug on average. The study, taken as a whole, reports: A significant difference in CD8+ Simpson's diversity between patients and controls was not found.

In this sample, this clonotype turned up a few times. Antigen specificity is unknown. Genomic DNA, serving as template, underwent TCR beta VDJ and CDR3 profiling. MiXCR was run by TCRdb on the reads, yielding one entry per CDR3 protein. The repertoire includes about 270,000 distinct CDR3 sequences, 70% to 85% of them detected once, and 35% to 50% sits in the top ten. This CDR3 has 16 amino acids. The V gene's germline CDR1 is SGHVS and CDR2 FQNEAQ. Deletions cut 0 bases from V and 10 bases from J, with 19 bases between. Flow cytometry had shown expanded CD8+CD57+ cells in the patients chosen for sequencing. With no exception, the patients had severe acquired aplastic anemia.

V and J are TRBV7-8 and TRBJ2-1; D is perhaps TRBD2 (6 bases). Input material: sorted CD4+, CD8+, or CD8+CD57+ T cells (not recorded which) from PBMCs. The clonotype was recovered from a human donor with aplastic anemia. The CDR3 reads CASSLAGGTGTQEQFF. The DNA of the CDR3 is TGTGCCAGCAGCTTAGCGGGAGGTACCGGTACGCAGGAGCAGTTCTTC.